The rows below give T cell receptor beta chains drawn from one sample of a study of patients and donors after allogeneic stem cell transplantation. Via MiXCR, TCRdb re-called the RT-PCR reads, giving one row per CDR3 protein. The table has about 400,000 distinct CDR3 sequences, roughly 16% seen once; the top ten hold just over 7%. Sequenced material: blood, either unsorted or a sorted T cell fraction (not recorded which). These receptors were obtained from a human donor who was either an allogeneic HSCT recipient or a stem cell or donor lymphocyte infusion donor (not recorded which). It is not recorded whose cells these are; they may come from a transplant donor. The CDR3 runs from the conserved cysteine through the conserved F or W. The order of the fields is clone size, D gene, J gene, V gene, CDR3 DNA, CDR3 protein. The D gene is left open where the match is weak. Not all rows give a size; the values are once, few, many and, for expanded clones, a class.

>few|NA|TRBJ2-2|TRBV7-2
TGTGCCAGCAGCTTAGCAATACCGGGCACCGGGGAGCTGTTTTTT
CASSLAIPGTGELFF
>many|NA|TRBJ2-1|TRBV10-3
TGTGCCATCAGTGACTACAAGAAGGGGCTCGGAAATGAGCAGTTCTTC
CAISDYKKGLGNEQFF
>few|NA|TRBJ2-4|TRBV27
TGTGCCAGCAGTTTATCGGCTAGCGCCACGACTCAGTACTTC
CASSLSASATTQYF
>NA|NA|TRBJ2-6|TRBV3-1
TGTGCCAGCAGCATTGGAAAGGGGTCTGGGGCCAACGTCCTGACTTTC
CASSIGKGSGANVLTF
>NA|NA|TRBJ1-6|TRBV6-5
TGTGCCAGCAGTTACAGGGATAATTCACCCCTCCACTTT
CASSYRDNSPLHF
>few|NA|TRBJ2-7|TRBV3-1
TGTGCCAGCAGCCAAGGAGGAGGGACCTACGAGCAGTACTTC
CASSQGGGTYEQYF
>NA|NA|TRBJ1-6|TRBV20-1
TGCAGTGCTACGTGGGGGGGGTCACCCCTCCACTTT
CSATWGGSPLHF
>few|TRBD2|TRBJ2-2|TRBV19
TGTGCCAGTACCCCCTGGGAGGGCCTGTCCACCGGGGAGCTGTTTTTT
CASTPWEGLSTGELFF
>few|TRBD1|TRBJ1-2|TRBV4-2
TGTGCCAGCTTCGACAGGGCGGGGGACTATGGCTACACCTTC
CASFDRAGDYGYTF
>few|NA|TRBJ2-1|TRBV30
TGTGCCTGGAGTGTAAATAAAGACAATGAGCAGTTCTTC
CAWSVNKDNEQFF
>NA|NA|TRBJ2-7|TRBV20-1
TGCAGTGCTACAGGGGACACATACGAGCAGTACTTC
CSATGDTYEQYF
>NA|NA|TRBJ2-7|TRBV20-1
TGCAGTGCTAGAGTACGGCCCATGTCGGGAGCCTCCTACGAGCAGTACTTC
CSARVRPMSGASYEQYF
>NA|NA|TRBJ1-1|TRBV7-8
TGTGCCAGCAGCTTAGAGGGGACGGGGGGGCGGACTGAAGCTTTCTTT
CASSLEGTGGRTEAFF
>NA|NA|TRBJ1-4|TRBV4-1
TGCGCCAGCAGCCACCGAAGAATCCCTCCAGGAACTAATGAAAAACTGTTTTTT
CASSHRRIPPGTNEKLFF
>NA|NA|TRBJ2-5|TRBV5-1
TGCGCCAGCAGCTTGCCAGGGAAAGAGACCCAGTACTTC
CASSLPGKETQYF